A selection of T cell receptor beta chains follows, all from one sample in a study of glioma-infiltrating T cells. TCRdb ran MiXCR on the multiplex PCR reads and lists one entry per CDR3 protein. The sample has about 140,000 distinct CDR3 sequences; roughly 43% are singletons. Sample: glioma tissue, nonneoplastic brain tissue, or PBMCs (not recorded which). The receptors originated from a human donor with low-grade glioma or glioblastoma, undergoing nonglioma brain surgery, or in good health (not recorded which). Both conserved end residues are part of each CDR3. D genes are given only for firm matches. Expanded clones are given a class, and other clones once, few, many or no size at all.

cdr3_aa cdr3_nt d_call j_call v_call clone_size
CSARTDTDTQYF TGCAGTGCTAGGACGGACACAGATACGCAGTATTTT - TRBJ2-3 TRBV20-1 -
CASSQEEIGQGNYGYTF TGCGCCAGCAGCCAAGAAGAGATTGGGCAGGGAAACTATGGCTACACCTTC - TRBJ1-2 TRBV4-1 -
CAISESLDPPWGNEQFF TGTGCCATCAGTGAGTCTCTAGATCCTCCGTGGGGCAATGAGCAGTTCTTC - TRBJ2-1 TRBV10-3 few
CASSDIIPGTGKGYTF TGTGCCAGCAGTGATATCATCCCCGGGACAGGGAAAGGCTACACCTTC TRBD1 TRBJ1-2 TRBV6-1 few
CASSYTRDNEQFF TGTGCCAGCAGTTATACCAGGGACAATGAGCAGTTCTTC - TRBJ2-1 TRBV6-1 few
CASSLGDLDEQYF TGTGCCAGCAGCTTAGGGGACTTGGACGAGCAGTACTTC - TRBJ2-7 TRBV7-2 -
CASTFPRQMSTDTQYF TGTGCCAGCACCTTCCCCAGACAGATGAGCACAGATACGCAGTATTTT - TRBJ2-3 TRBV7-6 -
CASSQNPIGAGELFF TGCGCCAGCAGCCAAAATCCGATCGGAGCCGGGGAGCTGTTTTTT - TRBJ2-2 TRBV4-1 once
CASKTSIEQYF TGTGCCAGTAAGACTAGCATCGAGCAGTACTTC TRBD2 TRBJ2-7 TRBV6-5 -
CASTTGLAGNHEQYF TGTGCCAGCACCACAGGACTAGCGGGGAACCACGAGCAGTACTTC TRBD2 TRBJ2-7 TRBV4-2 -
CASSQDGVYGYTF TGTGCCAGCAGTCAAGACGGGGTCTATGGCTACACCTTC - TRBJ1-2 TRBV28 -
CASSERTGHPQHF TGTGCCAGCAGTGAACGGACAGGACATCCCCAGCATTTT TRBD1 TRBJ1-5 TRBV2 -
CARSFTSGDETQYF TGTGCCCGCAGCTTTACTAGCGGAGACGAGACCCAGTACTTC TRBD2 TRBJ2-5 TRBV7-9 -
CATSRDLGVDYGYTF TGTGCCACCAGCAGAGATCTTGGGGTGGACTATGGCTACACCTTC - TRBJ1-2 TRBV15 -
CASGQPGQGSYEQYF TGTGCCAGCGGCCAGCCGGGACAGGGCTCCTACGAGCAGTACTTC TRBD1 TRBJ2-7 TRBV7-9 -
CSAPDRGGLGNTEAFF TGCAGTGCTCCGGACAGGGGGGGACTCGGGAACACTGAAGCTTTCTTT TRBD1 TRBJ1-1 TRBV20-1 few
CASSLGRGEQYF TGTGCCAGCAGCTTAGGGCGGGGGGAGCAGTACTTC TRBD2 TRBJ2-7 TRBV7-9 once
CSARGLGRGDDEQYF TGCAGTGCTAGAGGTTTAGGCAGGGGAGACGACGAGCAGTACTTC - TRBJ2-7 TRBV20-1 -
CSSSVAGTGNTEAFF TGCTCCAGCAGCGTGGCCGGGACAGGGAACACTGAAGCTTTCTTT TRBD1 TRBJ1-1 TRBV5-1 -
CASSESGPEGWHIQYF TGTGCCAGCAGTGAATCGGGACCGGAGGGTTGGCACATTCAGTACTTC - TRBJ2-4 TRBV7-3 -
CSASNIEQYF TGCAGTGCTAGTAACATTGAGCAGTACTTC - TRBJ2-7 TRBV20-1 few
CASSRKTGVFNQPQHF TGTGCCAGCAGTCGAAAGACAGGGGTTTTCAATCAGCCCCAGCATTTT TRBD1 TRBJ1-5 TRBV2 -
CASSLTSGYYEQYF TGTGCCAGCAGCCTTACTAGCGGCTACTACGAGCAGTACTTC TRBD2 TRBJ2-7 TRBV6-2/TRBV6-3 -
CASSPDRGETQYF TGTGCCAGCAGTCCCGACAGGGGAGAGACCCAGTACTTC TRBD1 TRBJ2-5 TRBV6-1 few
CASRSIETQYF TGTGCCAGCAGGAGTATAGAGACCCAGTACTTC - TRBJ2-5 TRBV7-2 few
CSVVIVGTDTQYF TGCAGCGTTGTAATTGTGGGCACAGATACGCAGTATTTT - TRBJ2-3 TRBV29-1 many
CASSLVRGGQIRLDF TGTGCCAGCAGCTTAGTGCGGGGGGGACAGATACGGTTGGATTTT TRBD1 TRBJ1-1 TRBV11-2 -
CASSPDRIYNEQFF TGTGCCAGCAGTCCGGACAGGATCTACAATGAGCAGTTCTTC TRBD1 TRBJ2-1 TRBV28 -
CASSEAGQGNSPLHF TGTGCCAGCAGTGAAGCAGGGCAGGGGAATTCACCCCTCCACTTT - TRBJ1-6 TRBV6-1 few
CASSFGPNQPQHF TGTGCCAGCAGTTTTGGGCCCAATCAGCCCCAGCATTTT - TRBJ1-5 TRBV27 few
CASSMSGMNTEAFF TGTGCCAGTAGTATGAGTGGTATGAACACTGAAGCTTTCTTT - TRBJ1-1 TRBV6-1 -
CASSQADRGLRNEQFF TGCGCCAGCAGCCAAGCCGACAGGGGGCTCCGGAATGAGCAGTTCTTC TRBD1 TRBJ2-1 TRBV4-1 few
CASSIRDSGANVLTF TGTGCCAGCAGCATCCGGGACTCTGGGGCCAACGTCCTGACTTTC - TRBJ2-6 TRBV2 -
CASSRDDGSGQPQHF TGCGCCAGCAGCCGAGATGACGGGTCCGGTCAGCCCCAGCATTTT - TRBJ1-5 TRBV4-1 -
CASSQDSRGGLGEQFF TGTGCCAGCAGCCAAGATTCACGGGGGGGATTAGGTGAGCAGTTCTTC TRBD2 TRBJ2-1 TRBV4-2 few
CASSLARPNEQFF TGTGCCAGCAGTTTAGCGCGTCCTAATGAGCAGTTCTTC - TRBJ2-1 TRBV12-3/TRBV12-4 -
CASRLSGVNEQFF TGTGCCAGCCGCCTTAGCGGGGTCAATGAGCAGTTCTTC TRBD2 TRBJ2-1 TRBV27 -
CSARAHGRIGETQYF TGCAGTGCTAGAGCCCACGGGAGGATTGGAGAGACCCAGTACTTC TRBD2 TRBJ2-5 TRBV20-1 -
CASSQDTLGEQYF TGTGCCAGCAGCCAAGACACCCTCGGCGAGCAGTACTTC - TRBJ2-7 TRBV4-2 few
CASSPTPAAPKNEQFF TGTGCCAGCAGCCCTACCCCAGCGGCCCCAAAAAATGAGCAGTTCTTC - TRBJ2-1 TRBV7-2 -
CASSLDRGNYNEQFF TGTGCCAGCAGCTTGGACAGGGGAAACTACAATGAGCAGTTCTTC TRBD1 TRBJ2-1 TRBV5-4 -
CASSDEMYGGSNQPQHF TGTGCCAGCAGTGATGAGATGTATGGGGGTAGCAATCAGCCCCAGCATTTT - TRBJ1-5 TRBV6-1 few
CASTPHLSPKDYGYTF TGTGCCAGCACCCCCCATCTTTCCCCAAAGGACTATGGCTACACCTTC - TRBJ1-2 TRBV6-2/TRBV6-3 -
CASSRDRANEQFF TGTGCCAGCAGCAGAGACCGAGCCAATGAGCAGTTCTTC - TRBJ2-1 TRBV6-1 few
CSANRQAPQETQYF TGCAGTGCTAATAGACAGGCGCCCCAAGAGACCCAGTACTTC - TRBJ2-5 TRBV20-1 few
CASSPGTGVFNEQFF TGTGCCAGCAGTCCCGGGACAGGGGTATTCAATGAGCAGTTCTTC TRBD1 TRBJ2-1 TRBV6-1 few
CASSSGRTEAFF TGTGCCAGCAGTTCCGGACGCACTGAAGCTTTCTTT - TRBJ1-1 TRBV28 many
CASSQDPWEGQYF TGTGCCAGCAGCCAAGATCCGTGGGAGGGGCAGTACTTC TRBD2 TRBJ2-7 TRBV4-2 once
CASSVTGIYGYTF TGTGCCAGCAGTGTGACAGGGATCTATGGCTACACCTTC TRBD1 TRBJ1-2 TRBV2 -
CASSLRHTPRTPNEQFF TGTGCCAGTAGTTTGCGCCACACCCCGCGGACTCCCAATGAGCAGTTCTTC - TRBJ2-1 TRBV19 -
CASSPDGSGNTIYF TGTGCCAGCAGTCCAGACGGATCTGGAAACACCATATATTTT - TRBJ1-3 TRBV28 many
CAIRQSYEQYF TGTGCCATCAGACAGTCCTACGAGCAGTACTTC - TRBJ2-7 TRBV10-3 -
CASSHSDSNQPQHF TGTGCCAGCAGCCATTCAGATAGCAATCAGCCCCAGCATTTT - TRBJ1-5 TRBV3-1 -
CSARDRSEQFF TGCAGTGCTAGAGATCGAAGTGAGCAGTTCTTC - TRBJ2-1 TRBV20-1 many
CSARDLVLAGDTQYF TGCAGTGCTAGAGATCTAGTACTAGCGGGAGATACGCAGTATTTT TRBD2 TRBJ2-3 TRBV20-1 -